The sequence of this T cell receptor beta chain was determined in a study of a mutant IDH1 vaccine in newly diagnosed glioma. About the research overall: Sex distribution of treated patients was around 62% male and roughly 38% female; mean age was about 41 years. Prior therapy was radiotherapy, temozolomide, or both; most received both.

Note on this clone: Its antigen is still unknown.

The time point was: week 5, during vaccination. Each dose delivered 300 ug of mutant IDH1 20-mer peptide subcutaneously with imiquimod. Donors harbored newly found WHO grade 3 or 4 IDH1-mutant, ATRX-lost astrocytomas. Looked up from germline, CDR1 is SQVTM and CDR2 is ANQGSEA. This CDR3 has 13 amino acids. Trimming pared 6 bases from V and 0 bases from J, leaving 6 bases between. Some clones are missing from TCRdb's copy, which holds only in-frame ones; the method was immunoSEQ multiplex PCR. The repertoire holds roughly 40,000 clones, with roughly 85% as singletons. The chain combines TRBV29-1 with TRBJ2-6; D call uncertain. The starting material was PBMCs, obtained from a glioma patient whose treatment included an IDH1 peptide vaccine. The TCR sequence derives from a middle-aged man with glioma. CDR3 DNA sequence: TGCAGCGTCCAGAGCTCTGGGGCCAACGTCCTGACTTTC. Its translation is CSVQSSGANVLTF.